Detailed here is one T cell receptor (beta chain). Antigen unknown. These data come from a study of identical twins. Study-wide points: Out-of-frame alpha sequences shared between twins exhibited an excess of low generation probability. Modeled out-of-frame TCR alpha sharing in monozygotic twins fell below observed levels.

With template switching, a universal primer site was added, and the cDNA carried unique molecular identifiers. From the 5' RACE reads, TCRdb called clonotypes with MiXCR, one entry per CDR3 protein. The sample includes 690,000 or so distinct CDR3 sequences, over 8.5% of them seen just once. This CDR3 is built from 14 residues. Germline lookup yields CDR1 SGHVS and CDR2 FNYEAQ. V was trimmed by 2 bases and J by 2 bases, leaving 8 bases between them. A further study also used this sample, focusing on yellow fever vaccine responses in identical twins. From that paper: Twin vaccine T cell responses reportedly seemed partly convergent, partly personalized.

This chain connects TRBV7-6 to TRBJ2-3; D is unresolved. The receptor comes from a woman under 30 in good health. Sequencing used PBMCs. CDR3 nucleotides: TGTGCCAGCAGCTTAAGTTGGGCCACAGATACGCAGTATTTT. Protein sequence: CASSLSWATDTQYF.